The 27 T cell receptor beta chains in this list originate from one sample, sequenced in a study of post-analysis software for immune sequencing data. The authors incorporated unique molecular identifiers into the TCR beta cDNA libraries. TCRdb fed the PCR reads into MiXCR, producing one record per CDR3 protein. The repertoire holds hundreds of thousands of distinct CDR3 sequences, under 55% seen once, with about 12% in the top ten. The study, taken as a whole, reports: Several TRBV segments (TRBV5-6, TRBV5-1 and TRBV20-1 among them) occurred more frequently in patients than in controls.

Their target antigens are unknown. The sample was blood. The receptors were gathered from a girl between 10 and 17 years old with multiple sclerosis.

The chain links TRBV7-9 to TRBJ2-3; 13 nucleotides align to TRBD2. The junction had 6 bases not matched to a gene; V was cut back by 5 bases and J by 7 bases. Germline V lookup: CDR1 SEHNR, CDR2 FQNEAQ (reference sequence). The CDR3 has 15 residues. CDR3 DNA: TGTGCCAGCAGCAAGGGACTAGCGGGAATGAATACGCAGTATTTT. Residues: CASSKGLAGMNTQYF.

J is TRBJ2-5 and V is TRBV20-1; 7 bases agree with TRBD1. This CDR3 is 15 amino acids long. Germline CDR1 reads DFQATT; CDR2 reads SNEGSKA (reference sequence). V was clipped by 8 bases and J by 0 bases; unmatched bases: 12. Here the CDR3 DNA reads TGCAGTACCATACCCGGGGACAGAAACCAAGAGACCCAGTACTTC. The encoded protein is CSTIPGDRNQETQYF.

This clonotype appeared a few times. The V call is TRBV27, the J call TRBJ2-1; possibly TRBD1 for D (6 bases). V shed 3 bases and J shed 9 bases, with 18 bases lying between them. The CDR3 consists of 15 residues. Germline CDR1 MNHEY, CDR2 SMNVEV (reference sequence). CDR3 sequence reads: CASSFLQGRISEQFF. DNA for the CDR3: TGTGCCAGCAGTTTTTTACAGGGAAGAATCAGTGAGCAGTTCTTC.

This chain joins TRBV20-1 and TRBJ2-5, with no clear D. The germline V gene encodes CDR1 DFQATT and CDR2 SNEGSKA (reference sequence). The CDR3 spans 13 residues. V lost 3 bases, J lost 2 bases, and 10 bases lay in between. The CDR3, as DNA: TGCAGTGCTAGTGGGCACGGACAAGAGACCCAGTACTTC. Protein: CSASGHGQETQYF.

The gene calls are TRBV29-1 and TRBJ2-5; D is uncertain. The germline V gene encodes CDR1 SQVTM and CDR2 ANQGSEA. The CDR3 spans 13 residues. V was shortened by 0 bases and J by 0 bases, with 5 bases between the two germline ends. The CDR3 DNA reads TGCAGCGTTGAAGAGGAAGACCAAGAGACCCAGTACTTC. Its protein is CSVEEEDQETQYF.

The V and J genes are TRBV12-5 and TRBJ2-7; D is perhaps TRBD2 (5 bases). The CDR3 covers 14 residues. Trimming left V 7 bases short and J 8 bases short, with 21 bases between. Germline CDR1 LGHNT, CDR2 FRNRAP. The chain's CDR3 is CASARGSRGLQQYF. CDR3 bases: TGTGCTAGTGCTCGCGGGTCTAGAGGCCTCCAGCAGTACTTC.

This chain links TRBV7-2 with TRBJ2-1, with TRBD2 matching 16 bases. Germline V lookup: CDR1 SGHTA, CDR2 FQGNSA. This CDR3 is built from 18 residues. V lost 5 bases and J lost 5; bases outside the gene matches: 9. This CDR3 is CASSPGLAGGLRDNEQFF. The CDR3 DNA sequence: TGTGCCAGCAGCCCGGGACTAGCGGGAGGGCTAAGAGACAATGAGCAGTTCTTC.

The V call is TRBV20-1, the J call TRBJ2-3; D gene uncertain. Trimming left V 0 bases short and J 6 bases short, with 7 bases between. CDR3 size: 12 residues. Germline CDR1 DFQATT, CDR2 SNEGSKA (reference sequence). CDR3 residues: CSARERLDTQYF. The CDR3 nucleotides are TGCAGTGCTAGAGAAAGGTTGGATACGCAGTATTTT.

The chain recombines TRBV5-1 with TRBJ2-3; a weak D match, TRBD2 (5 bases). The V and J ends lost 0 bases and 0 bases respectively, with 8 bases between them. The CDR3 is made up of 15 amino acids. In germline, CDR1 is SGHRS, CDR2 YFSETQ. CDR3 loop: CASSLARRSTDTQYF. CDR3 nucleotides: TGCGCCAGCAGCTTGGCGAGGAGGAGCACAGATACGCAGTATTTT.

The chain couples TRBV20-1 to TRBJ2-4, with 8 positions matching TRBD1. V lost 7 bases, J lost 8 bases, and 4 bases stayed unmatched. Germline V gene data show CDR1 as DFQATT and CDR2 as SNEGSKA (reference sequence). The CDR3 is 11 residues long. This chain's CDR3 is CSGYRGDIQYF. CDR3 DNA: TGCAGTGGTTACAGGGGGGACATTCAGTACTTC.

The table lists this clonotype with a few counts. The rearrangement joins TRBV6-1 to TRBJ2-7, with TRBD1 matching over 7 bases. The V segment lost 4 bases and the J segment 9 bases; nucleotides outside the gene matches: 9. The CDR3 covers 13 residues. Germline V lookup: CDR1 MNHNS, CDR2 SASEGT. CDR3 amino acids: CASSVPWTGGQYF. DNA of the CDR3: TGTGCCAGCAGTGTCCCCTGGACAGGAGGGCAGTACTTC.

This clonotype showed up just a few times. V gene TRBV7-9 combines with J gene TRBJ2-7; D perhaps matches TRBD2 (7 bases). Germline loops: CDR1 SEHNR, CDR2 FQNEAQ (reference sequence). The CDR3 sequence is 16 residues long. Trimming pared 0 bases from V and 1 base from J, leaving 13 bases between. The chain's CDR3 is CASSLARGRRSYEQYF. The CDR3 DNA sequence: TGTGCCAGCAGCTTAGCGCGGGGGCGGAGGTCCTACGAGCAGTACTTC.

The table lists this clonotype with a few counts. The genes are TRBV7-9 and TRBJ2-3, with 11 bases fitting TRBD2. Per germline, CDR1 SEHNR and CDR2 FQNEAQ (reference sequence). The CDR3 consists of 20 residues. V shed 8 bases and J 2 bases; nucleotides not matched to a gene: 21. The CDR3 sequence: CASRPNKTSGKLPLTDTQYF. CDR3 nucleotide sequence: TGTGCCAGCCGTCCGAACAAGACTAGCGGGAAGCTACCCCTCACAGATACGCAGTATTTT. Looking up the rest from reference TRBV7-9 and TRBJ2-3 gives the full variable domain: DTGVSQNPRHKITKRGQNVTFRCDPISEHNRLYWYRQTLGQGPEFLTYFQNEAQLEKSRLLSDRFSAERPKGSFSTLEIQRTEQGDSAMYLCASRPNKTSGKLPLTDTQYFGPGTRLTVL.

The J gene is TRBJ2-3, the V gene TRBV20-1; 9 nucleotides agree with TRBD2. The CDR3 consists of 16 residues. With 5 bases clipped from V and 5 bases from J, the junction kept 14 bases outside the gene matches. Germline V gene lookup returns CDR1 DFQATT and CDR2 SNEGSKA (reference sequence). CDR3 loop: CSADRSSAGGGDTQYF. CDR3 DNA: TGCAGTGCTGATCGTTCCTCTGCGGGGGGGGGAGATACGCAGTATTTT.

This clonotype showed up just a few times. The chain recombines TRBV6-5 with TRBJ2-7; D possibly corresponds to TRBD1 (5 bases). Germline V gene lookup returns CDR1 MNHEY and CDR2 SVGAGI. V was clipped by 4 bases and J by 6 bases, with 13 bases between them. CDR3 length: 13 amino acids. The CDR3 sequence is CASSSSRVGEQYF. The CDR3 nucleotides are TGTGCCAGCAGTTCTTCCAGGGTTGGCGAGCAGTACTTC.

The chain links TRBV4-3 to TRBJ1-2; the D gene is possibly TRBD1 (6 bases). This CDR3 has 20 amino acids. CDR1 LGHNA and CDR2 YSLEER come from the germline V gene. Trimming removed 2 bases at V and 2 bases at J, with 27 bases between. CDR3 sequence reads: CASSQRWSLPATGTNYGYTF. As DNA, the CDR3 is TGCGCCAGCAGCCAACGGTGGTCCCTTCCGGCGACAGGAACAAACTATGGCTACACCTTC.

The CDR3 sequence: CASSQTGTTYNEQFF. As DNA, the CDR3 is TGCGCCAGCAGCCAAACGGGGACAACCTACAATGAGCAGTTCTTC. The V and J genes are TRBV4-1 and TRBJ2-1, with D possibly matching TRBD1 (6 bases). Germline loops: CDR1 MGHRA, CDR2 YSYEKL. The CDR3 extends over 15 amino acids. Trimming took 2 bases from V and 2 from J, leaving 10 bases between them.

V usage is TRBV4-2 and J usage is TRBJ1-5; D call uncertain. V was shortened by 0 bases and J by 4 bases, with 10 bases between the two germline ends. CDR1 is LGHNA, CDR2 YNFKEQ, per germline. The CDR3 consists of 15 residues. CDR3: CASSQERAGNQPQHF. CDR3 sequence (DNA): TGTGCCAGCAGCCAAGAGAGGGCAGGAAATCAGCCCCAGCATTTT.

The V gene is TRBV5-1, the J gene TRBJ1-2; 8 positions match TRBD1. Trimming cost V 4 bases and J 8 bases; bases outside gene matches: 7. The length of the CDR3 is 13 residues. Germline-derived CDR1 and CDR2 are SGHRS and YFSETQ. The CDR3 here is CASSPGGAKGYTF. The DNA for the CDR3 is TGCGCCAGCAGCCCAGGGGGCGCGAAGGGCTACACCTTC. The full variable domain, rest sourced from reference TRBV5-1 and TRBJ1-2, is KAGVTQTPRYLIKTRGQQVTLSCSPISGHRSVSWYQQTPGQGLQFLFEYFSETQRNKGNFPGRFSGRQFSNSRSEMNVSTLELGDSALYLCASSPGGAKGYTFGSGTRLTVV.

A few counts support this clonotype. CDR3 residues: CASSHTGGYRNEQFF. In nucleotides, the CDR3 is TGTGCCAGCAGCCATACAGGGGGGTACCGTAATGAGCAGTTCTTC. The J gene is TRBJ2-1, the V gene TRBV11-1; 8 nucleotides agree with TRBD1. Germline V gives CDR1 SGHAT, CDR2 FQDESV (reference sequence). V shed 5 bases, J shed 7 bases, and the junction held 10 bases outside the gene matches. The CDR3 loop spans 15 amino acids.

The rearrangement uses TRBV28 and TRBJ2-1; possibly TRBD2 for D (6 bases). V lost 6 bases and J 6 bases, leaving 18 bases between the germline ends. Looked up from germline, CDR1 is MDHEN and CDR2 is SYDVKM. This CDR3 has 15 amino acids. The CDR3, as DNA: TGTGCCAGCAGACCCCTAGCGAGAACGTGCAATGAGCAGTTCTTC. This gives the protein CASRPLARTCNEQFF.

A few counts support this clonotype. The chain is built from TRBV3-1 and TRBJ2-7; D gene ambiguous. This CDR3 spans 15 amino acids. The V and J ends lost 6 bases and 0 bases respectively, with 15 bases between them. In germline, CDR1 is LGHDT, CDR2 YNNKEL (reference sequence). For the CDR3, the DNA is TGTGCCAGCAGTAAAACGTCGGCCAACTCCTACGAGCAGTACTTC. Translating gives CASSKTSANSYEQYF.

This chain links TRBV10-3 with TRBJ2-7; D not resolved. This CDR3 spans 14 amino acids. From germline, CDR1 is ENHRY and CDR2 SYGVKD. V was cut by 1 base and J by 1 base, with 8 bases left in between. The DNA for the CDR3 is TGTGCCATCAGTGAGTTGGCGGCTTCCTACGAGCAGTACTTC. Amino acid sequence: CAISELAASYEQYF.

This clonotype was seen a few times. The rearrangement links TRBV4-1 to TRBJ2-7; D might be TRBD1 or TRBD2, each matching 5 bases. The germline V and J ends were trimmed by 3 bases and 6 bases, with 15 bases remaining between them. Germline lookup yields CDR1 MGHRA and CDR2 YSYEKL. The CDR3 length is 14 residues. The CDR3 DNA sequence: TGCGCCAGCAGCCAGCGAGGGGAATCCCTCGAGCAGTACTTC. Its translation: CASSQRGESLEQYF.

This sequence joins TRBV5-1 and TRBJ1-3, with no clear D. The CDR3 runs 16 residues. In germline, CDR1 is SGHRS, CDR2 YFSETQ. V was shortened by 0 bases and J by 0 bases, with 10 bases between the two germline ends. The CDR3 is CASSLEPAASGNTIYF. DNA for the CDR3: TGCGCCAGCAGCTTGGAACCGGCGGCCTCTGGAAACACCATATATTTT.

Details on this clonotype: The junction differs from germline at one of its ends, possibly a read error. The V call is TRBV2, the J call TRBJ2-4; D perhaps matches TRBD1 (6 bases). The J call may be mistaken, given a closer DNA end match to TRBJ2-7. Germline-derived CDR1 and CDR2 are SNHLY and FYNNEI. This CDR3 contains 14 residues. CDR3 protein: CAGSEGGRQYEQYF. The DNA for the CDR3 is TGTGCCGGCAGTGAAGGGGGTAGACAATACGAGCAGTACTTC.

The CDR3 DNA is TGTGCCAGCAGGGGCGGGTCGGAGCAGTACTTC. Translating gives CASRGGSEQYF. This rearrangement joins TRBV7-3 to TRBJ2-5, with a weak D call TRBD2 (5 bases). CDR1 is SGHTA and CDR2 is FQGTGA in the germline V gene. The V gene lost 6 bases and the J gene lost 11 bases, with 13 bases spanning the gap. This CDR3 is 11 amino acids long. The whole variable domain, remainder taken from reference TRBV7-3 and TRBJ2-5, is GAGVSQTPSNKVTEKGKYVELRCDPISGHTALYWYRQSLGQGPEFLIYFQGTGAADDSGLPNDRFFAVRPEGSVSTLKIQRTERGDSAVYLCASRGGSEQYFGPGTRLLVL.